This TCR beta chain comes out of a study of blood T cells in healthy people across ages. Germline V lookup: CDR1 ENHRY, CDR2 SYGVKD. V was trimmed by 0 bases and J by 2 bases, leaving 9 bases between them. The CDR3 is made up of 15 amino acids. Together with a sample-barcoded 5' primer, a J-beta primer mix was included in a second PCR lasting roughly 6 to 12 cycles. Tagging of each cDNA molecule was performed by a template-switch adaptor with 12 random nucleotides. TCRdb fed the 5' RACE reads into MiXCR, producing one record per CDR3 protein. The data contain about 570,000 distinct CDR3 sequences, 25% to 30% of them singletons.

Sequencing was carried out using blood. The TCR was taken from a woman in her seventies in good health. The rearrangement links TRBV10-3 to TRBJ2-3, with D maybe TRBD1 (5 bases). CDR3 protein: CAISESKGSTDTQYF. CDR3 coding DNA: TGTGCCATCAGTGAGTCTAAGGGGTCCACAGATACGCAGTATTTT.